These 5 T cell receptor beta chains originate from one sample sequenced in a study of Ad26.COV2.S vaccination and SARS-CoV-2 variants. Stated treatment: some 19 received Ad26.COV2.S at low or high dose, single or two shots; 5 received placebo; per-sample allocation not given. Samples came from day 63 after the first vaccine or placebo injection. Method: immunoSEQ multiplex PCR; TCRdb's copy keeps in-frame clones and lacks some. In the table there are roughly 300,000 clones, around 88% of which are singletons. Material: peripheral blood, obtained in a trial of Ad26.COV2.S vaccine versus placebo. The receptors come from a person aged 18-60 years who received the Ad26.COV2.S COVID-19 vaccine or a placebo.

This chain links TRBV12-3 or TRBV12-4 with TRBJ1-6; maybe TRBD1 (5 bases). Deletions cut 1 base from V and 10 bases from J, with 5 bases between. CDR3 size: 12 residues. Here the CDR3 reads CASSLGGSPLHF. CDR3 bases: TGTGCCAGCAGTTTAGGGGGCTCACCCCTCCACTTT.

This chain joins TRBV15 and TRBJ1-5, with D unclear. Per the germline V gene, CDR1 is LNHNV and CDR2 is YYDKDF (reference sequence). CDR3 length: 16 amino acids. V lost 7 bases and J lost 5, with 21 bases in between. The CDR3 DNA reads TGTGCCACCAAGGAAGGAGTGTATTCACCTCATCAGCCCCAGCATTTT. Its protein product is CATKEGVYSPHQPQHF.

The rearrangement joins TRBV3-1 (or the pseudogene TRBV3-2) to TRBJ1-1; D is possibly TRBD1 (6 bases). Per the germline V gene, CDR1 is LGHDT and CDR2 is YNNKEL (reference sequence). Between the trimmed V and J ends, which lost 4 bases and 1 base, there was a span of 10 bases. The CDR3 is 14 residues long. CDR3 coding DNA: TGTGCCAGCAGCCTCCAGGGGTCGAACACTGAAGCTTTCTTT. Encoded protein: CASSLQGSNTEAFF.

This clone was detected ten times or more. The chain carries TRBV7-2 and TRBJ1-1, with a tentative D call TRBD1 (6 bases). V was trimmed by 2 bases and J by 0 bases, leaving 16 bases between them. The CDR3 is made up of 17 amino acids. CDR1 and CDR2 (germline): SGHTA, FQGNSA. The CDR3 DNA follows: TGTGCCAGCAGCTTAACGGGTGCAGGGGCCTTGAACACTGAAGCTTTCTTT. As protein: CASSLTGAGALNTEAFF.

The chain is built from TRBV7-6 and TRBJ2-5, with D possibly TRBD1 on 7 matching bases. The CDR3 consists of 15 residues. Germline lookup yields CDR1 SGHVS and CDR2 FNYEAQ. Trimming removed 0 bases from V and 5 bases from J, with 13 bases in between. DNA of the CDR3: TGTGCCAGCAGCTTAGCGTGGAGGGGGCTGGAGACCCAGTACTTC. Residues: CASSLAWRGLETQYF.